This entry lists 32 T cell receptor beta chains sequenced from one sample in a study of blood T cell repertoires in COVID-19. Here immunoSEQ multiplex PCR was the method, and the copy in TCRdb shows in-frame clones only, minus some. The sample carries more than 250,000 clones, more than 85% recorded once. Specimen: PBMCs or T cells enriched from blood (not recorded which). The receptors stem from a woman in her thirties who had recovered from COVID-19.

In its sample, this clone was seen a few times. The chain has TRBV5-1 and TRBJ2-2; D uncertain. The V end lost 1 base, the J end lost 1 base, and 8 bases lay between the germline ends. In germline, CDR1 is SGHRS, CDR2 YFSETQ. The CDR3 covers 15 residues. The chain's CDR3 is CASSLSTMNTGELFF. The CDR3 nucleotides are TGCGCCAGCAGCTTGTCCACAATGAACACCGGGGAGCTGTTTTTT.

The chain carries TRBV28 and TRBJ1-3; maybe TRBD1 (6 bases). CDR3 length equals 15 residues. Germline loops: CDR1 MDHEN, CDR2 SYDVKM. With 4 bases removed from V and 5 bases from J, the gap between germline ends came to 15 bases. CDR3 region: CASSSGGLGRNTIYF. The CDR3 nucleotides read TGTGCCAGCAGTTCGGGGGGGCTTGGTCGAAACACCATATATTTT.

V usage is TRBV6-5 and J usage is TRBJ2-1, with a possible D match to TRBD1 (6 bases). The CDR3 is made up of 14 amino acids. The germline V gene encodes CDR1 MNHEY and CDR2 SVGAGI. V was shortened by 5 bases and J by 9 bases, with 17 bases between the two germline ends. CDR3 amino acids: CASSLEQGSGEQFF. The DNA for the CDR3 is TGTGCCAGCAGTCTTGAACAGGGCTCTGGTGAGCAGTTCTTC.

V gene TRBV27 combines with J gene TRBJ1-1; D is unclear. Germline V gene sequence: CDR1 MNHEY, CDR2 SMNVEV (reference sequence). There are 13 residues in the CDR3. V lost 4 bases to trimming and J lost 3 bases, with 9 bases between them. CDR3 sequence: CASSSIGDTEAFF. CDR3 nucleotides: TGTGCCAGCAGTTCTATCGGAGACACTGAAGCTTTCTTT.

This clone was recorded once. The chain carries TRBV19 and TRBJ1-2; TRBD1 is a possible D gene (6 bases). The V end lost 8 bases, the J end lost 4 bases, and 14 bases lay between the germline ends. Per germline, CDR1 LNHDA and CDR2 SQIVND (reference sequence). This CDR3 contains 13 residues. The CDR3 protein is CASWTGQIYGYTF. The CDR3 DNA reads TGTGCCAGTTGGACGGGACAAATCTATGGCTACACCTTC. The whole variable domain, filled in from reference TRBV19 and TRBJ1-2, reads DGGITQSPKYLFRKEGQNVTLSCEQNLNHDAMYWYRQDPGQGLRLIYYSQIVNDFQKGDIAEGYSVSREKKESFPLTVTSAQKNPTAFYLCASWTGQIYGYTFGSGTRLTVV.

CDR3 sequence reads: CASSYSGLPYNEQFF. For the CDR3, the DNA is TGTGCCAGCAGTTATAGCGGACTTCCCTACAATGAGCAGTTCTTC. V and J are TRBV6-5 and TRBJ2-1; perhaps TRBD2 as D (6 bases). V lost 3 bases, J lost 2 bases, and 11 bases lay in between. Germline lookup yields CDR1 MNHEY and CDR2 SVGAGI. The CDR3 extends over 15 amino acids.

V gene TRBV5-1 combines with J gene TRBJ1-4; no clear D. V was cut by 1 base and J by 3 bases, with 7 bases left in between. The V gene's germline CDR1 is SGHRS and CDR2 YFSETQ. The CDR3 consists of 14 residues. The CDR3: CASSLWSANEKLFF. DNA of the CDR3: TGCGCCAGCAGCTTGTGGTCGGCTAATGAAAAACTGTTTTTT.

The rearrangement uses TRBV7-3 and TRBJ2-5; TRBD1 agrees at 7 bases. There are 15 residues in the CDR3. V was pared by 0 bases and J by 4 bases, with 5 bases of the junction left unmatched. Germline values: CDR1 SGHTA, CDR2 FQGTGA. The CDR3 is CASSLTNRGRETQYF. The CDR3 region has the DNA TGTGCCAGCAGCTTAACGAACAGGGGTAGAGAGACCCAGTACTTC. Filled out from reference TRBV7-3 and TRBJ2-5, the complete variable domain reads GAGVSQTPSNKVTEKGKYVELRCDPISGHTALYWYRQSLGQGPEFLIYFQGTGAADDSGLPNDRFFAVRPEGSVSTLKIQRTERGDSAVYLCASSLTNRGRETQYFGPGTRLLVL.

CDR3 sequence reads: CASSQDRYNEQFF. The CDR3, as DNA: TGTGCCAGCAGCCAAGACAGGTACAATGAGCAGTTCTTC. The genes are TRBV3-1 (or the pseudogene TRBV3-2) and TRBJ2-1; D not certain. The CDR3 is 13 residues long. Per germline, CDR1 LGHDT and CDR2 YNNKEL (reference sequence). Trimming pared 0 bases from V and 4 bases from J, leaving 4 bases between.

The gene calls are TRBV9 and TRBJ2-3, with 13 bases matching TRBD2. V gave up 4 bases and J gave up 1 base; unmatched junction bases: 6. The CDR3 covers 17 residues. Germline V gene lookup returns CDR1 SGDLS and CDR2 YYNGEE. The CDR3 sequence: CASSSMGLAGRTDTQYF. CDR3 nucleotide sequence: TGTGCCAGCAGCTCGATGGGACTAGCGGGGCGCACAGATACGCAGTATTTT. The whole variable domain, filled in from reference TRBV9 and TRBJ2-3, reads DSGVTQTPKHLITATGQRVTLRCSPRSGDLSVYWYQQSLDQGLQFLIQYYNGEERAKGNILERFSAQQFPDLHSELNLSSLELGDSALYFCASSSMGLAGRTDTQYFGPGTRLTVL.

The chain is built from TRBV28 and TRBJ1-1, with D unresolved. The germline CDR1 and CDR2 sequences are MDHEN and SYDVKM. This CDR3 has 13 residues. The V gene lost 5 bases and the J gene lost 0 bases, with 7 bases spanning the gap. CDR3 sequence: CASSKLLNTEAFF. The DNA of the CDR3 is TGTGCCAGCAGTAAACTTTTGAACACTGAAGCTTTCTTT.

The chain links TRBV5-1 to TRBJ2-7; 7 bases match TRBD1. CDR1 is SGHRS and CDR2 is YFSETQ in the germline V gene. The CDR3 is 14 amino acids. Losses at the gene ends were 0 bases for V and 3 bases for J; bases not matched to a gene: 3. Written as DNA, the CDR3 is TGCGCCAGCAGCTTGGTTCCAGGGGGCTACGAGCAGTACTTC. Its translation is CASSLVPGGYEQYF.

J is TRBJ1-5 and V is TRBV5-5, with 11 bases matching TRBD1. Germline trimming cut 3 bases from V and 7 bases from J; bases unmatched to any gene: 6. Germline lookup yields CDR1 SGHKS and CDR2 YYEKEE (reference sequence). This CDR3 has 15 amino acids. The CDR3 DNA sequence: TGTGCCAGCAGCTGGACAGGGGGCCAGCGGCAGCCCCAGCATTTT. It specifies CASSWTGGQRQPQHF.

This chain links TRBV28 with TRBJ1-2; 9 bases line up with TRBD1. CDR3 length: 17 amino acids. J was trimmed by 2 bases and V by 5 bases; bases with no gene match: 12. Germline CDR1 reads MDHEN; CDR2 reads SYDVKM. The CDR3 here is CASSARGDRVSNYGYTF. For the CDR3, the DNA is TGTGCCAGCAGTGCTCGGGGGGACAGGGTTTCAAACTATGGCTACACCTTC.

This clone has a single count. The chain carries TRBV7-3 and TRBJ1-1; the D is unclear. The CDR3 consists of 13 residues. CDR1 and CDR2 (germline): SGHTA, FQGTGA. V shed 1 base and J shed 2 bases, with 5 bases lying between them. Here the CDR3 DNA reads TGTGCCAGCAGCTTAAGTCAAAACACTGAAGCTTTCTTT. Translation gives CASSLSQNTEAFF.

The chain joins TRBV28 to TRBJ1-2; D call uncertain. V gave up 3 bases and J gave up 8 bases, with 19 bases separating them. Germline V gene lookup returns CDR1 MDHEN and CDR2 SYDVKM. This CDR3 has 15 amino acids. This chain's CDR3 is CASSLPEPSAGGYTF. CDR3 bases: TGTGCCAGCAGTTTGCCCGAACCCTCTGCTGGCGGCTACACCTTC.

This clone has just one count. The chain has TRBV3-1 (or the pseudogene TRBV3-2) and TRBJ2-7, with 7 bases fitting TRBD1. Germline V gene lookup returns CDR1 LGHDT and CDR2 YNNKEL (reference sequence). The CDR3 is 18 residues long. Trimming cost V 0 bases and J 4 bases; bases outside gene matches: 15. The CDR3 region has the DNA TGTGCCAGCAGCCAAGATAGGGGGCGGCACTCTATAGGGTACGAGCAGTACTTC. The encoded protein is CASSQDRGRHSIGYEQYF.

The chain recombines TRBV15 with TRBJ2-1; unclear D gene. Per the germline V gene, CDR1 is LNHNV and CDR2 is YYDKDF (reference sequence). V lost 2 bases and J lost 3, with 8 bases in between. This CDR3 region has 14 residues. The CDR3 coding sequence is TGTGCCACCAGCAGACCTACAGACTACAATGAGCAGTTCTTC. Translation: CATSRPTDYNEQFF. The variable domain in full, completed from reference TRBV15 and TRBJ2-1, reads DAMVIQNPRYQVTQFGKPVTLSCSQTLNHNVMYWYQQKSSQAPKLLFHYYDKDFNNEADTPDNFQSRRPNTSFCFLDIRSPGLGDTAMYLCATSRPTDYNEQFFGPGTRLTVL.

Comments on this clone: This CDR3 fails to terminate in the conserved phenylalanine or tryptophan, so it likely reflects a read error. The CDR3 sequence is CASSTEPATNEKLFS. CDR3 nucleotides: TGTGCCAGTAGTACCGAGCCAGCAACTAATGAAAAACTGTTTTCT. This chain joins TRBV19 and TRBJ1-4, with D unclear. This CDR3 region has 15 residues. CDR1 and CDR2 from the germline V gene are LNHDA and SQIVND (reference sequence). Trimming left V 4 bases short and J 0 bases short, with 9 bases between.

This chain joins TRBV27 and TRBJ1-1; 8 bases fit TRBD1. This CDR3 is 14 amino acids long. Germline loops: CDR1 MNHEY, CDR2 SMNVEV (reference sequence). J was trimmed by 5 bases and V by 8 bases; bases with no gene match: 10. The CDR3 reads CASCSGQGWTEAFF. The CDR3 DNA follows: TGTGCCAGCTGTTCAGGACAGGGATGGACTGAAGCTTTCTTT.

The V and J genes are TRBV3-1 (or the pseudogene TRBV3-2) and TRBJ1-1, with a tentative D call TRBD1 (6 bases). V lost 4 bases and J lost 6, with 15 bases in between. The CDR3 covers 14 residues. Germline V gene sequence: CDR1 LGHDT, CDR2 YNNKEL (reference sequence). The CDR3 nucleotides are TGTGCCAGCAGCCTAGAGGGGGGGATTCCTGAAGCTTTCTTT. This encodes CASSLEGGIPEAFF.

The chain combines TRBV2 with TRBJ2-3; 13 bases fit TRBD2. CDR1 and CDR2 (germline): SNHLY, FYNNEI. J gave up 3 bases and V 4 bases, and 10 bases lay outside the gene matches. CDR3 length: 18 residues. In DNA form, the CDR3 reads TGTGCCAGCAGTGGATCGAGACTAGCGGGAGGAACGACAGATACGCAGTATTTT. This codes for CASSGSRLAGGTTDTQYF.

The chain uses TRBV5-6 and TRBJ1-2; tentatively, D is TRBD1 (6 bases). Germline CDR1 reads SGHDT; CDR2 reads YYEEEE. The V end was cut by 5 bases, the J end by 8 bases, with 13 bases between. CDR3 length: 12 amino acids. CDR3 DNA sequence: TGTGCCAGCAGGATGACAGGCTCGGGCTACACCTTC. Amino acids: CASRMTGSGYTF.

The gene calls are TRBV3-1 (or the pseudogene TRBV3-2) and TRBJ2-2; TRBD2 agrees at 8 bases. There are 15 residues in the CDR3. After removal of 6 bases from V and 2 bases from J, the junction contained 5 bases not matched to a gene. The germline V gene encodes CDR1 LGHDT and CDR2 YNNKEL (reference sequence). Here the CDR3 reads CASRGAGVNTGELFF. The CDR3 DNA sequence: TGTGCCAGCAGGGGAGCGGGGGTCAACACCGGGGAGCTGTTTTTT.

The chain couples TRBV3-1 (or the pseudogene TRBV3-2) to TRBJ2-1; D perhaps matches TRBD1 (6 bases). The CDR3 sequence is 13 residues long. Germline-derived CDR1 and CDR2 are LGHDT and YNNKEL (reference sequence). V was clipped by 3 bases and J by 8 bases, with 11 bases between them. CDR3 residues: CASSHGSGDEQFF. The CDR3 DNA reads TGTGCCAGCAGCCATGGATCAGGGGATGAGCAGTTCTTC.

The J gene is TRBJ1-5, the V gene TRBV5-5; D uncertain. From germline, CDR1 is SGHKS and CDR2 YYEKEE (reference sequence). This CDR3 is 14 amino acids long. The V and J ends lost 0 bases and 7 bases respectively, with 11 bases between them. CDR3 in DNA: TGTGCCAGCAGCTTGGAGGCAGCGAGCCAGCCCCAGCATTTT. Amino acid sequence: CASSLEAASQPQHF.

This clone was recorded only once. CDR3 DNA sequence: TGTGCCAGCAGCTTACAAATTGGGACAGGGGCCTACAATGAGCAGTTCTTC. It translates to CASSLQIGTGAYNEQFF. The J gene is TRBJ2-1, the V gene TRBV5-5; 10 bases line up with TRBD1. V lost 2 bases and J lost 2; bases outside the gene matches: 7. The CDR3 totals 17 residues. Germline CDR1 SGHKS, CDR2 YYEKEE (reference sequence).

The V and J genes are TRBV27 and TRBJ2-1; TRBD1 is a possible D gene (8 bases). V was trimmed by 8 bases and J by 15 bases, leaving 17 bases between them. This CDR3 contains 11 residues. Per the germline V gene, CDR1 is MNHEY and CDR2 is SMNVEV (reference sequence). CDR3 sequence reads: CASQQGGPSFF. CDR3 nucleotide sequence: TGTGCCAGCCAACAGGGGGGGCCATCGTTCTTC.

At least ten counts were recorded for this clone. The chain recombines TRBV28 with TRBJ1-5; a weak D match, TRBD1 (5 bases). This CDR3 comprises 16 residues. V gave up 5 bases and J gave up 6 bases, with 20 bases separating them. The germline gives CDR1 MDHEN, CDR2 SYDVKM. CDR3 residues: CASSARQLLRGQPQHF. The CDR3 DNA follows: TGTGCCAGCAGTGCGCGACAATTACTAAGGGGTCAGCCCCAGCATTTT. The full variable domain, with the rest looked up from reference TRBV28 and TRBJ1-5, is DVKVTQSSRYLVKRTGEKVFLECVQDMDHENMFWYRQDPGLGLRLIYFSYDVKMKEKGDIPEGYSVSREKKERFSLILESASTNQTSMYLCASSARQLLRGQPQHFGDGTRLSIL.

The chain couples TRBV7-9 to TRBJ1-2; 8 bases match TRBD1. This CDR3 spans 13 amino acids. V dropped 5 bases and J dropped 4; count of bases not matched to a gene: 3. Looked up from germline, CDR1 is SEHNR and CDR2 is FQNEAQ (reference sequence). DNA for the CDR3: TGTGCCAGCAGCCCGGGGACAGGCTATGGCTACACCTTC. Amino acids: CASSPGTGYGYTF.

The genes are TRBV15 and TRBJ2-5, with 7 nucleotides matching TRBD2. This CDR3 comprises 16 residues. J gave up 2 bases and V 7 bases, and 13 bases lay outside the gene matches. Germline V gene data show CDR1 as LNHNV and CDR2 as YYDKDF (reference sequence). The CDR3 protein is CATNRGSSGSQETQYF. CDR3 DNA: TGTGCCACCAACCGGGGGTCTAGCGGTTCTCAAGAGACCCAGTACTTC.

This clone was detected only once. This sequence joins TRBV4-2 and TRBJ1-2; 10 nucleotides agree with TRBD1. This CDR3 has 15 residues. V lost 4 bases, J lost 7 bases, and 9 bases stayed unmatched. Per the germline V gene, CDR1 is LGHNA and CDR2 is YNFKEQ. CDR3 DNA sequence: TGTGCCAGCAGCCCCCCGGGACAGGGGTTTGCTGGCTACACCTTC. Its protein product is CASSPPGQGFAGYTF.